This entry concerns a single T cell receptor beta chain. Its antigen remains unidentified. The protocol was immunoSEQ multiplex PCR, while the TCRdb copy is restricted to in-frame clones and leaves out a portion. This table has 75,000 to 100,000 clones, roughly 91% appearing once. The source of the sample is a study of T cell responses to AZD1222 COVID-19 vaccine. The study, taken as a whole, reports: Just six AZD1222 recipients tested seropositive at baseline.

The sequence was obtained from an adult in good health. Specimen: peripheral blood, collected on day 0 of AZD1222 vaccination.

CDR3 amino acids: CASSQASGSGETQYF. CDR3 bases: TGTGCCAGCAGCCAAGCCAGCGGGAGCGGGGAGACCCAGTACTTC. The chain carries TRBV3-1 (or the pseudogene TRBV3-2) and TRBJ2-5; TRBD2 agrees at 8 bases. The germline gives CDR1 LGHDT, CDR2 YNNKEL (reference sequence). The CDR3 extends over 15 amino acids. J gave up 5 bases and V 1 base, and 6 bases lay outside the gene matches.